The sequence of this T cell receptor (beta chain) was determined in a study of cytomegalovirus exposure and HLA in healthy donors. Study details: Among the approximately 400 genotyped donors, approximately 81% were placed in the Caucasian-associated ancestry cluster.

Use of 60 Vbeta and 13 Jbeta primers characterized the PCR. Clones were read by immunoSEQ multiplex PCR, and TCRdb kept only the in-frame ones, dropping some. The sample carries about 87,000 clones, around 68% recorded once. Findings of the study overall: CMV serostatus was the sole immune exposure information available. The Asian-associated ancestry cluster reportedly had fewer N-insertions than the roughly 700-donor mean in a later analysis. The majority of CMV-associated TCR beta chains were reported as apparently HLA-restricted in a later analysis.

As for this clone: Its antigen is currently unknown. The sample has other DNA sequences that encode this CDR3 too.

The CDR3 consists of 15 residues. CDR1 MNHEY and CDR2 SVGAGI come from the germline V gene. Sequenced: PBMCs. The TCR sequence derives from a man between 25 and 39 years old in good health and CMV-seropositive. The chain links TRBV6-5 to TRBJ2-5; D is ambiguous. The assigned J gene may be wrong: the sequence end matches TRBJ2-7 better. CDR3 nucleotides: TGTGCCAGCAGTTACTCGGGCACGTACTCCTACGAGCAGTACTTC. This codes for CASSYSGTYSYEQYF.